This TCR beta chain was profiled in a study of CD8 T cells in ankylosing spondylitis. Preparation of TCR beta libraries was done by quantitative 5'-RACE with molecular barcodes. One entry per CDR3 protein results from TCRdb running MiXCR on the 5' RACE reads. The sample contains 250,000 to 400,000 distinct CDR3 sequences, approximately 10% of which appear only once. Study-wide points: A motif of under 10 highly homologous TCR beta variants was seen as apparently characteristic of ankylosing spondylitis blood. Earlier reports found some motif variants in synovial fluid and blood in reactive arthritis.

Points on this clonotype: Its antigen is still unknown.

The CDR3 has 13 residues. Germline lookup yields CDR1 SGHVS and CDR2 FQNEAQ. Trimming took off 6 bases at V and 3 bases at J, with 8 bases between the two ends. The receptor was isolated from a female donor with ankylosing spondylitis or in good health (not recorded which). The sequencing sample was made of blood, either unsorted or a sorted T cell fraction (not recorded which). V usage is TRBV7-8 and J usage is TRBJ2-2; either TRBD1 or TRBD2 may supply D (6 bases each). For the CDR3, the DNA is TGTGCCAGCAGGGGGGGCCACACCGGGGAGCTGTTTTTT. Amino acids: CASRGGHTGELFF.